This T cell receptor beta chain appears in the sequencing data of a study of blood T cell repertoires in COVID-19. Across the whole study: Samples came from the United States, Italy and Spain, spanning acute and convalescent COVID-19.

Authors' processing steps: Researchers report that nucleated cell counts were estimated from reference gene primer amplification. Libraries were prepared by immunoSEQ multiplex PCR; TCRdb keeps only in-frame clonotypes and omits some of them. That table is the source of V, J and clone size, and D and trimming were worked out from the DNA. The sample has about 120,000 clones, roughly 88% seen once; the top ten hold approximately 4.3%. J gave up 5 bases and V 3 bases, and 3 bases lay outside the gene matches. Germline loops: CDR1 SGHRS, CDR2 YFSETQ. This CDR3 contains 14 residues. The gene calls are TRBV5-1 and TRBJ1-1, with 11 bases that match TRBD1. The TCR sequence derives from a man aged 40-55 years with acute or convalescent COVID-19. The material sequenced was peripheral blood. Here the CDR3 DNA reads TGCGCCAGCAGCTACCGGGACAGGGGGACTGAAGCTTTCTTT. Translated: CASSYRDRGTEAFF.